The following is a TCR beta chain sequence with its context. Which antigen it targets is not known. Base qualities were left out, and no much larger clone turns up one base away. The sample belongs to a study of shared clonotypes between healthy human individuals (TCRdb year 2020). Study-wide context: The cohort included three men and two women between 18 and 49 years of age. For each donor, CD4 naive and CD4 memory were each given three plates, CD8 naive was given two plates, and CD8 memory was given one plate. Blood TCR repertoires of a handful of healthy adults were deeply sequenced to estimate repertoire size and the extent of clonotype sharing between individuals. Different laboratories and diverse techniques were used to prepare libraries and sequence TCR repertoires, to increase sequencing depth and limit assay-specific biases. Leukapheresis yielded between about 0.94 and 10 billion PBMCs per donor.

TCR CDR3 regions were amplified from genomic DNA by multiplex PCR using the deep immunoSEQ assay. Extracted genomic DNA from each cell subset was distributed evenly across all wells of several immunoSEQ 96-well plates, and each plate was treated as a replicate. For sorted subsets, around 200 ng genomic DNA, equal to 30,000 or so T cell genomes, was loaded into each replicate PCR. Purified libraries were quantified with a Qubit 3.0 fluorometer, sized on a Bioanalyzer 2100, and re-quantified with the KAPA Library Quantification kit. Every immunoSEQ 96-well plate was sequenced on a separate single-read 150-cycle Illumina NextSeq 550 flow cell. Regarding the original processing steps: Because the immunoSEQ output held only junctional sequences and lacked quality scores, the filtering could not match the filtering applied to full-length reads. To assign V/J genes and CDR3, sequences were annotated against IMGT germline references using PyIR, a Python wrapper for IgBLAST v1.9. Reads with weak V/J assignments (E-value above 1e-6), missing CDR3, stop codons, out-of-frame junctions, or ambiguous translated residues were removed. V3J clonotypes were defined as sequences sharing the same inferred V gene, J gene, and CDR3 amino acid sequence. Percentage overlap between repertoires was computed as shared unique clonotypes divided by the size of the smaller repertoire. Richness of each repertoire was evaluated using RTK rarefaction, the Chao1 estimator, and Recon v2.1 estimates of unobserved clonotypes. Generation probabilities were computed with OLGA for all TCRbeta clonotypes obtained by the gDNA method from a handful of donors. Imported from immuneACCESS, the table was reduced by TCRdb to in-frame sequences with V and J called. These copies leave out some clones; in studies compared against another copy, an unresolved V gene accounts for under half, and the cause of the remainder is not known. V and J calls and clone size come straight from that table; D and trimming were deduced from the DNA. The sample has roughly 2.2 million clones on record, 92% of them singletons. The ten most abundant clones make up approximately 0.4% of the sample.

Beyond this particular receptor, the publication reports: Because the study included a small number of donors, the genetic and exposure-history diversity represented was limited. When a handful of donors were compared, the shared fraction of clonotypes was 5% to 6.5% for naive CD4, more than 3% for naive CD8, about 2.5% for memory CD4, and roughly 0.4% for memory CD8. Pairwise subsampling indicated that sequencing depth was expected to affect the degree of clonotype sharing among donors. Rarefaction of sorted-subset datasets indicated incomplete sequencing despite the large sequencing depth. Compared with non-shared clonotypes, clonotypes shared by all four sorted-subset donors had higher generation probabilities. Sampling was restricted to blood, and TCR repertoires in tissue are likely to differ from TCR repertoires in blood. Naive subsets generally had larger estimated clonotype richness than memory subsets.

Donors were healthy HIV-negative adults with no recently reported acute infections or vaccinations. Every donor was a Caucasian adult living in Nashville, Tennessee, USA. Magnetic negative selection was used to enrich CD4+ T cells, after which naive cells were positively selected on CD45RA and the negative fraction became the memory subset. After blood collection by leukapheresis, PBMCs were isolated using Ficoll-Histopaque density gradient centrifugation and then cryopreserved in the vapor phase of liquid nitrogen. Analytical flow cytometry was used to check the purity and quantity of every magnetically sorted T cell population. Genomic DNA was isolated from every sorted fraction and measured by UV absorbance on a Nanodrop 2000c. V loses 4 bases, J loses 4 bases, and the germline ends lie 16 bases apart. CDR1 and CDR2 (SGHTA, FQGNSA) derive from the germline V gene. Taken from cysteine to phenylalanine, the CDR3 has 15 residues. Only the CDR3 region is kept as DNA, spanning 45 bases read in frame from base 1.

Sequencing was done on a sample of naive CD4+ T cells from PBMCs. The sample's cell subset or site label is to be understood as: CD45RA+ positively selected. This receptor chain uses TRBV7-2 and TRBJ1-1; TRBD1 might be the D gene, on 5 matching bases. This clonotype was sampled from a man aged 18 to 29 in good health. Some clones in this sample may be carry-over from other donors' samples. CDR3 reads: CASSYRGGAGTEAFF. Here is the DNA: TGTGCCAGCAGCTACCGGGGGGGAGCGGGCACTGAAGCTTTCTTT. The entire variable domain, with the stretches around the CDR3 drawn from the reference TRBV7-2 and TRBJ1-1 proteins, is GAGVSQSPSNKVTEKGKDVELRCDPISGHTALYWYRQSLGQGLEFLIYFQGNSAPDKSGLPSDRFSAERTGGSVSTLTIQRTQQEDSAVYLCASSYRGGAGTEAFFGQGTRLTVV.